The 22 T cell receptor beta chains below come from one sample, sequenced in a study of blood T cell repertoires in COVID-19. Repertoires were generated with immunoSEQ multiplex PCR, while TCRdb's copy carries only in-frame clones and drops some. The table has roughly 160,000 clones, approximately 88% seen once. Sequencing input: PBMCs or T cells enriched from blood (not recorded which). These receptors all stem from a woman aged 60-75 years who had recovered from COVID-19.

This clone was found a few times. The V and J genes are TRBV29-1 and TRBJ1-2; no firm D call. The CDR3 runs to 13 residues. Germline V CDR1 and CDR2: SQVTM, ANQGSEA. Trimming took 2 bases from V and 4 from J, leaving 11 bases between them. The CDR3 nucleotides are TGCAGCGTTGAATGGGCCGTTGGCTATGGCTACACCTTC. It is translated as CSVEWAVGYGYTF.

The genes are TRBV18 and TRBJ1-5; D is perhaps TRBD1 (6 bases). The CDR3 is 15 amino acids. The germline CDR1 and CDR2 sequences are KGHSH and LQKENI. Trimming removed 2 bases from V and 2 bases from J, with 10 bases in between. CDR3 in amino acids: CASSPGGAGNQPQHF. As DNA, the CDR3 is TGTGCCAGCTCACCAGGGGGCGCGGGCAATCAGCCCCAGCATTTT.

V and J are TRBV27 and TRBJ2-7, with 8 bases aligning to TRBD2. V shed 4 bases, J shed 1 base, and the junction held 9 bases outside the gene matches. Per germline, CDR1 MNHEY and CDR2 SMNVEV (reference sequence). This CDR3 has 16 amino acids. The CDR3 protein is CASSSSPTSGSYEQYF. In nucleotides, the CDR3 is TGTGCCAGCAGTTCATCCCCAACTAGCGGATCCTACGAGCAGTACTTC.

V is TRBV9 and J is TRBJ1-1; D might be TRBD1 (6 bases). Germline lookup yields CDR1 SGDLS and CDR2 YYNGEE. Trimming pared 4 bases from V and 4 bases from J, leaving 23 bases between. The CDR3 is made up of 17 amino acids. The CDR3 is CASSRLGGAQAVTEAFF. The CDR3 coding sequence is TGTGCCAGCAGCCGGCTGGGGGGGGCGCAGGCGGTCACTGAAGCTTTCTTT. Filled out from reference TRBV9 and TRBJ1-1, the complete variable domain reads DSGVTQTPKHLITATGQRVTLRCSPRSGDLSVYWYQQSLDQGLQFLIQYYNGEERAKGNILERFSAQQFPDLHSELNLSSLELGDSALYFCASSRLGGAQAVTEAFFGQGTRLTVV.

This chain joins TRBV12-2 and TRBJ1-2; the D call in the table, TRBD1, was not verified against the DNA. TRBV12-2 is a pseudogene segment. This CDR3 has 13 amino acids. CDR3 sequence (DNA): TGTGCAAGTCGCGAGGGACATGACTATGGCTACACCTTC. Protein: CASREGHDYGYTF.

This clone was seen only a few times. V usage is TRBV2 and J usage is TRBJ1-1; TRBD1 might be the D (5 bases). This CDR3 is built from 18 residues. The germline CDR1 and CDR2 sequences are SNHLY and FYNNEI. V lost 4 bases to trimming and J lost 0 bases, with 21 bases between them. In nucleotides, the CDR3 is TGTGCCAGCAGTGTGTCCCCCGGCCTCGGGGGTATGAACACTGAAGCTTTCTTT. Translation gives CASSVSPGLGGMNTEAFF.

The J gene is TRBJ1-1, the V gene TRBV27, with 9 bases fitting TRBD1. The CDR3 extends over 16 amino acids. Germline V gives CDR1 MNHEY, CDR2 SMNVEV (reference sequence). Germline trimming cut 7 bases from V and 2 bases from J; bases unmatched to any gene: 11. The CDR3 bases are TGTGCCAGCAATCCGGGACAGGGAGACTTAAACACTGAAGCTTTCTTT. Translation: CASNPGQGDLNTEAFF.

In its sample, this clone was seen once. The V call is TRBV7-8, the J call TRBJ1-5, with TRBD1 matching over 9 bases. Germline V CDR1 and CDR2: SGHVS, FQNEAQ. The CDR3 extends over 15 amino acids. J lost 2 bases, V lost 3 bases, and 2 bases had no gene match. The CDR3 loop is CASSFTGGRNQPQHF. CDR3 bases: TGTGCCAGCAGCTTTACAGGGGGCCGCAATCAGCCCCAGCATTTT.

V gene TRBV30 combines with J gene TRBJ2-7; no firm D call. Germline-derived CDR1 and CDR2 are GTSNPN and SVGIG (reference sequence). V was clipped by 0 bases and J by 3 bases, with 12 bases between them. The length of the CDR3 is 14 residues. The CDR3 is CAWSVHKEIYEQYF. In DNA, the CDR3 is TGTGCCTGGAGTGTACATAAGGAGATCTACGAGCAGTACTTC.

The chain employs TRBV28 and TRBJ2-7; a possible D gene is TRBD2 (6 bases). V lost 7 bases to trimming and J lost 0 bases, with 16 bases between them. The CDR3 length is 15 residues. Germline CDR1 and CDR2: MDHEN and SYDVKM. The CDR3: CASTTGGRSSYEQYF. CDR3 bases: TGTGCCAGCACCACAGGAGGGCGGAGCTCCTACGAGCAGTACTTC. Full variable domain (outside the CDR3, taken from reference TRBV28 and TRBJ2-7): DVKVTQSSRYLVKRTGEKVFLECVQDMDHENMFWYRQDPGLGLRLIYFSYDVKMKEKGDIPEGYSVSREKKERFSLILESASTNQTSMYLCASTTGGRSSYEQYFGPGTRLTVT.

The rearrangement uses TRBV13 and TRBJ2-1; D is perhaps TRBD2 (5 bases). The germline CDR1 and CDR2 sequences are PRHDT and FYEKMQ (reference sequence). CDR3 length: 16 residues. Trimming removed 1 base from V and 2 bases from J, with 12 bases in between. The CDR3 DNA sequence: TGTGCCAGCAGCTTAGTGGAAGGGAGACCCTACAATGAGCAGTTCTTC. This translates into CASSLVEGRPYNEQFF.

This clone has a single count. The chain joins TRBV9 to TRBJ1-4; TRBD1 matches at 7 bases. CDR1 is SGDLS and CDR2 is YYNGEE in the germline V gene. The CDR3 totals 14 residues. V lost 2 bases and J lost 2; bases outside the gene matches: 0. This CDR3 is CASSVTGTNEKLFF. The DNA of the CDR3 is TGTGCCAGCAGCGTGACAGGGACTAATGAAAAACTGTTTTTT.

The chain couples TRBV7-2 to TRBJ1-2; 8 nucleotides line up with TRBD1. CDR1 is SGHTA and CDR2 is FQGNSA in the germline V gene. The ends lost 2 bases at V and 8 bases at J; junction bases unmatched: 1. The CDR3 totals 12 residues. The chain's CDR3 is CASSLTGGGYTF. The DNA of the CDR3 is TGTGCCAGCAGCTTAACAGGGGGGGGCTACACCTTC.

The chain recombines TRBV24-1 with TRBJ1-2; the D gene is possibly TRBD1 (6 bases). Germline CDR1 and CDR2: KGHDR and SFDVKD. This CDR3 is built from 11 residues. V gave up 8 bases and J gave up 8 bases, with 11 bases separating them. The CDR3: CATNNREGYTF. Written as DNA, the CDR3 is TGTGCCACCAACAACAGGGAGGGCTACACCTTC.

V and J are TRBV28 and TRBJ1-5, with 8 bases lining up with TRBD1. The V and J ends lost 5 bases and 1 base, in that order; junction bases with no gene match: 7. Per germline, CDR1 MDHEN and CDR2 SYDVKM. The CDR3 extends over 16 amino acids. CDR3 in amino acids: CASSGQGRGSNQPQHF. DNA of the CDR3: TGTGCCAGCAGTGGACAGGGCCGGGGGAGCAATCAGCCCCAGCATTTT.

This clone came up a few times. The J gene is TRBJ2-2, the V gene TRBV7-3, with a weak D call TRBD2 (6 bases). Germline CDR1 is SGHTA and CDR2 is FQGTGA. This CDR3 has 14 residues. V gave up 5 bases and J gave up 10 bases, with 17 bases separating them. The CDR3 sequence: CASSPGGQSKELFF. The DNA for the CDR3 is TGTGCCAGCAGCCCCGGGGGTCAGTCGAAGGAGCTGTTTTTT.

The chain has TRBV2 and TRBJ2-3; 12 positions match TRBD2. CDR1 and CDR2 from the germline V gene are SNHLY and FYNNEI. CDR3 length equals 16 residues. With V trimmed by 5 bases and J by 4 bases, 7 bases remained unmatched. In nucleotides, the CDR3 is TGTGCCAGCAGTTTTGGACTAGCGGGGACGGCAGATACGCAGTATTTT. It translates to CASSFGLAGTADTQYF.

V is TRBV19 and J is TRBJ1-1; D may be TRBD1 (6 bases). Germline loops: CDR1 LNHDA, CDR2 SQIVND (reference sequence). This CDR3 spans 13 amino acids. V dropped 6 bases and J dropped 9 bases, with 17 bases sitting between them. Here the CDR3 reads CASSAAAGVKAFF. The CDR3 bases are TGTGCCAGTAGCGCGGCGGCAGGGGTTAAAGCTTTCTTT.

In nucleotides, the CDR3 is TGTGCTAGTGGCTCCGGGACAGAACTTAATTCACCCCTCCACTTT. Its protein is CASGSGTELNSPLHF. J is TRBJ1-6 and V is TRBV12-5, with 7 bases aligning to TRBD1. The CDR3 contains 15 residues. Germline-derived CDR1 and CDR2 are LGHNT and FRNRAP. The junction had 8 bases not matched to a gene; V was cut back by 6 bases and J by 6 bases.

CDR3 sequence: CASSQGTGSSGNEQYF. As DNA, the CDR3 is TGTGCCAGCAGCCAAGGTACCGGAAGCTCAGGGAACGAGCAGTACTTC. This sequence joins TRBV14 and TRBJ2-7; D is perhaps TRBD1 (5 bases). The germline V and J ends were trimmed by 1 base and 5 bases, with 18 bases remaining between them. Germline values: CDR1 SGHDN, CDR2 FVKESK. The CDR3 spans 16 residues.

This sequence joins TRBV28 and TRBJ2-3, with D unresolved. V was clipped by 6 bases and J by 0 bases, with 7 bases between them. The germline gives CDR1 MDHEN, CDR2 SYDVKM. The CDR3 covers 13 residues. The chain's CDR3 is CASRERSTDTQYF. CDR3 sequence (DNA): TGTGCCAGCAGGGAGAGGAGCACAGATACGCAGTATTTT.

The rearrangement uses TRBV9 and TRBJ1-2, with 8 positions matching TRBD1. The trim removed 4 bases at V and 4 bases at J, leaving 6 bases unmatched. Germline-derived CDR1 and CDR2 are SGDLS and YYNGEE. This CDR3 is built from 14 residues. In DNA, the CDR3 is TGTGCCAGCAGCACCGGACAGGGTTCCTATGGCTACACCTTC. It encodes CASSTGQGSYGYTF.